This T cell receptor (beta chain) was sequenced for a study of T cells in Graves' hyperthyroidism and ophthalmopathy. TCR beta CDR3 sequences were amplified from RNA transcripts. A set of HTBI primers served as the primers for a first-round RT-PCR of the TCR CDR3. TCRdb called the multiplex PCR reads again in MiXCR, with one record for every CDR3 protein. The sample includes roughly 380,000 distinct CDR3 sequences, 14% of them seen just once. Hyperthyroidism was newly diagnosed in patients aged 18 to 65 (duration under 2 months). Clinical symptoms, serum thyroxine, TRAb, thyroid ultrasound and orbital computed tomography informed diagnoses. The CDR3 totals 14 residues. Trimming removed 5 bases from V and 6 bases from J; junction bases left unmatched: 6. In germline, CDR1 is LNHNV, CDR2 YYDKDF (reference sequence). Regarding this clonotype: Its target is not known.

Study conclusions and caveats: Blood shared most expanded thyroid clonotypes above 0.001.

This sequence was found in a woman aged 55-70 years with Graves' hyperthyroidism. Sequencing was performed on blood. The chain couples TRBV15 to TRBJ2-5; 10 nucleotides match TRBD1. DNA for the CDR3: TGTGCCACCAGCGGGGGACAGGGGACGAAGACCCAGTACTTC. It encodes CATSGGQGTKTQYF.